This TCR beta chain was documented in a study of vaccination effects on CD4 cells after COVID-19. Peptide-pool stimulation followed by sequencing identified expanded antigen-specific CD4+ clonotypes in the ViraFEST assay. Investigators separated out CD4+ T cells once 10 days of culture had passed. This individual contracted SARS-CoV-2 between March and December 2020, as verified by PCR. Sequencing used immunoSEQ multiplex PCR; TCRdb keeps in-frame clones, though not all of them. The repertoire includes about 24,000 clones, approximately 76% of them detected once, and 16% sits in the top ten. For this clone: The antigen remains undetermined.

Germline V gives CDR1 SGHRS, CDR2 YFSETQ. After removal of 6 bases from V and 1 base from J, the junction contained 5 bases not matched to a gene. CDR3 length equals 14 residues. The starting material was CD4+ T cells from PBMCs cultured with SARS-CoV-2 spike peptides, obtained before COVID-19 vaccination. The V call is TRBV5-1, the J call TRBJ2-3, with 7 bases identical to TRBD1. The sequence came from a human donor who had a prior SARS-CoV-2 infection. As DNA, the CDR3 is TGCGCCAGCAATTCCGGACAGGGCACAGATACGCAGTATTTT. This sequence encodes CASNSGQGTDTQYF. Together with reference TRBV5-1 and TRBJ2-3, the CDR3 gives the full variable domain: KAGVTQTPRYLIKTRGQQVTLSCSPISGHRSVSWYQQTPGQGLQFLFEYFSETQRNKGNFPGRFSGRQFSNSRSEMNVSTLELGDSALYLCASNSGQGTDTQYFGPGTRLTVL.